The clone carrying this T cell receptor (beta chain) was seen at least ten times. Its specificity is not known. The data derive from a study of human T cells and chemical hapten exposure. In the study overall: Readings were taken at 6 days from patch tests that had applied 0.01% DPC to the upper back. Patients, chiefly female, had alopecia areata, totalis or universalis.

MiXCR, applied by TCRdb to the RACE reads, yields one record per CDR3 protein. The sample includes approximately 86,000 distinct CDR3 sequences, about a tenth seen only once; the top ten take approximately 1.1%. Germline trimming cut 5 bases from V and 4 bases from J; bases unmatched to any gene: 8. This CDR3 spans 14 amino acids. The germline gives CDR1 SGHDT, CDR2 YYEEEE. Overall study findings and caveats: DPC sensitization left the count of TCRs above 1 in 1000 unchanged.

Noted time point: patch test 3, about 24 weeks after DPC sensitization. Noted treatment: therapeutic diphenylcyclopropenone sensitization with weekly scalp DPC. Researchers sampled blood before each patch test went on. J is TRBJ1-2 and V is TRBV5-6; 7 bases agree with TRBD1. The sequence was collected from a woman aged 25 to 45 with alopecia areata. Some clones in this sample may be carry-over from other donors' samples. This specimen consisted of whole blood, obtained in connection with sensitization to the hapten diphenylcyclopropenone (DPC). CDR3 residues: CASSTGEGGYGYTF. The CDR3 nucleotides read TGTGCCAGCAGTACAGGGGAAGGGGGCTATGGCTACACCTTC.